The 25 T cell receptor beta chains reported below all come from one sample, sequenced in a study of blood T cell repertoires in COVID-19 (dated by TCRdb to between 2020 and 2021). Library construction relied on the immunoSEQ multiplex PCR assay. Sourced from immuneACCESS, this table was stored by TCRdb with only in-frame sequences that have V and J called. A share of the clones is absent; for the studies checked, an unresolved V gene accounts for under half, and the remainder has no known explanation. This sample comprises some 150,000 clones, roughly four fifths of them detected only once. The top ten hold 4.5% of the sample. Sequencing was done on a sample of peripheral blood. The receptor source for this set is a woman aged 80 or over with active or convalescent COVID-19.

The CDR3 DNA sequence: TGTGCCAGCAGTGAAGCCCCAACAGGGTCCGGCGGGGAGCTGTTTTTT. Its protein product is CASSEAPTGSGGELFF. The chain has TRBV6-1 and TRBJ2-2; possible D gene TRBD1, 6 bases. The length of the CDR3 is 16 residues. Germline CDR1 is MNHNS and CDR2 is SASEGT. The germline V and J ends were trimmed by 0 bases and 7 bases, with 15 bases remaining between them.

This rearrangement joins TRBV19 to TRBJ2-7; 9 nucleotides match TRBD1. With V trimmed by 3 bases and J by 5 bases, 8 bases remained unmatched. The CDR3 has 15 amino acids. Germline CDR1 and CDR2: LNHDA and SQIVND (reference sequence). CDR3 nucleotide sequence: TGTGCCAGTAGTATGTTGGGACAGGGTACTCACGAGCAGTACTTC. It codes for CASSMLGQGTHEQYF. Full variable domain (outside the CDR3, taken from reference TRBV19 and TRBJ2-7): DGGITQSPKYLFRKEGQNVTLSCEQNLNHDAMYWYRQDPGQGLRLIYYSQIVNDFQKGDIAEGYSVSREKKESFPLTVTSAQKNPTAFYLCASSMLGQGTHEQYFGPGTRLTVT.

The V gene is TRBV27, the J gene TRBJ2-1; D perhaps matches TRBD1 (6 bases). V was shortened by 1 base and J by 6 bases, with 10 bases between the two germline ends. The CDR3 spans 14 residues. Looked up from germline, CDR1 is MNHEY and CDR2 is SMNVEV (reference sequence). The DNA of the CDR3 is TGTGCCAGCAGTTTATTCAGGGGTCCCAATGAGCAGTTCTTC. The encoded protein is CASSLFRGPNEQFF.

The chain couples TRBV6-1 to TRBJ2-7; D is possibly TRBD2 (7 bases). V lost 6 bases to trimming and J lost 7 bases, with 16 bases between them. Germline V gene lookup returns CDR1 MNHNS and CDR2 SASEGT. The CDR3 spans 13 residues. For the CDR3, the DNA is TGTGCCAGCAGAGACCGGGGGGCGGGGGAGCAGTACTTC. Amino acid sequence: CASRDRGAGEQYF.

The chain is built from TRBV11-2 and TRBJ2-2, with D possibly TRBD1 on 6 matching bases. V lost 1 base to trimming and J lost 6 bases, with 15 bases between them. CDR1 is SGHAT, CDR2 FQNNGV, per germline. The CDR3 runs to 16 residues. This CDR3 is CASSLASAWGPGELFF. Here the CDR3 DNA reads TGTGCCAGCAGCTTAGCCTCCGCCTGGGGGCCCGGGGAGCTGTTTTTT.

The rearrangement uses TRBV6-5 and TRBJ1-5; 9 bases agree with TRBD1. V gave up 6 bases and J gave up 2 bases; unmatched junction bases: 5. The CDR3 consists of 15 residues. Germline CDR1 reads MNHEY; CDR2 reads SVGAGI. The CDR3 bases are TGTGCCAGCAGACAGGGGGCGCTTGGCAATCAGCCCCAGCATTTT. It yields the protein CASRQGALGNQPQHF.

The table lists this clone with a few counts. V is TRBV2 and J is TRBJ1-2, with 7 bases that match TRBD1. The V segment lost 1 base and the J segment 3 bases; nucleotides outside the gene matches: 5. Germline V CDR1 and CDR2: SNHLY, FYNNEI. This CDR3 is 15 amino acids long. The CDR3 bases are TGTGCCAGCAGTGAAGACCCACAGGGGTACTATGGCTACACCTTC. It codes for CASSEDPQGYYGYTF.

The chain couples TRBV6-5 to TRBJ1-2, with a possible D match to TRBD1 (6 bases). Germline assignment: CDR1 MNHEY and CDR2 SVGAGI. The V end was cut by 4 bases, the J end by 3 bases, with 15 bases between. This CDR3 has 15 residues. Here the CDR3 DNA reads TGTGCCAGCAGTTCCAACCGACAGGCCCACTATGGCTACACCTTC. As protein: CASSSNRQAHYGYTF.

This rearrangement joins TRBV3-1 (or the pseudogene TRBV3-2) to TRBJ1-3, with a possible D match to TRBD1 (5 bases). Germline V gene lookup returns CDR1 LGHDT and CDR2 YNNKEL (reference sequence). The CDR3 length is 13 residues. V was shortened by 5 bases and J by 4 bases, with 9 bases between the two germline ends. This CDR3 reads CASSSNRGNTIYF. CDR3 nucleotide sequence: TGTGCCAGCAGCTCTAACAGGGGAAACACCATATATTTT.

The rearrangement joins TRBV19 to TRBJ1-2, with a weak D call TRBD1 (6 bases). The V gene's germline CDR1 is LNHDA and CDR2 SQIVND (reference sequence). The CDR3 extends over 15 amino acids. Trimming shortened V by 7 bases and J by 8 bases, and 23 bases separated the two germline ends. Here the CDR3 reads CASKAIRQGNSGYTF. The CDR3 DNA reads TGTGCCAGTAAGGCAATAAGGCAGGGGAATAGCGGCTACACCTTC. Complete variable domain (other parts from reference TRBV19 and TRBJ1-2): DGGITQSPKYLFRKEGQNVTLSCEQNLNHDAMYWYRQDPGQGLRLIYYSQIVNDFQKGDIAEGYSVSREKKESFPLTVTSAQKNPTAFYLCASKAIRQGNSGYTFGSGTRLTVV.

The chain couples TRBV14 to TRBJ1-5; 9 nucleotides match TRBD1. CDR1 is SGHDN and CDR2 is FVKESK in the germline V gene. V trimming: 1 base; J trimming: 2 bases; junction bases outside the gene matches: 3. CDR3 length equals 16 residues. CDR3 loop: CASSQGGTGRNQPQHF. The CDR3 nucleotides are TGTGCCAGCAGCCAAGGTGGGACAGGGCGCAATCAGCCCCAGCATTTT.

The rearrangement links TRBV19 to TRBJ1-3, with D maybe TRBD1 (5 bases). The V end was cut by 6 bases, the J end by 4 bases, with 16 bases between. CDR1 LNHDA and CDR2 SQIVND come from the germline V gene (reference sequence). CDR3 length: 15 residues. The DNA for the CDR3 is TGTGCCAGTAGCCTCACAGGTGGTGGAGGAAACACCATATATTTT. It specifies CASSLTGGGGNTIYF.

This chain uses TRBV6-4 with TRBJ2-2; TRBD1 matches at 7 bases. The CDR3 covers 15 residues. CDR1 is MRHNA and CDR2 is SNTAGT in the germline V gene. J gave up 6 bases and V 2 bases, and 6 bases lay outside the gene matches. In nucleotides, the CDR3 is TGTGCCAGCAGTGACAACCGACAGGGCCCCGGGGAGCTGTTTTTT. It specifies CASSDNRQGPGELFF.

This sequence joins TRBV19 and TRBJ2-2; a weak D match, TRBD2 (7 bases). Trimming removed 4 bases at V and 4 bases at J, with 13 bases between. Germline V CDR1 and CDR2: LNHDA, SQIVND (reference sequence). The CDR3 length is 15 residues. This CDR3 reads CASSTLGGATGELFF. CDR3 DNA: TGTGCCAGTAGTACCCTAGGGGGGGCCACCGGGGAGCTGTTTTTT.

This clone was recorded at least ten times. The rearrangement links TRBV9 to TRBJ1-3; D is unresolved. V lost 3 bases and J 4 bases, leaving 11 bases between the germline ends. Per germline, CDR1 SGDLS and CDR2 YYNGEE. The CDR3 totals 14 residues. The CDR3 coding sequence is TGTGCCAGCAGCGGCCCCAGCGGCGGAAACACCATATATTTT. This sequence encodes CASSGPSGGNTIYF.

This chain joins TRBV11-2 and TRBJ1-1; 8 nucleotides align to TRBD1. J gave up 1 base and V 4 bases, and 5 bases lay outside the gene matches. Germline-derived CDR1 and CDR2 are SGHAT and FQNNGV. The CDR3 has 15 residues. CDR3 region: CASSSRTGWNTEAFF. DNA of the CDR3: TGTGCCAGCAGCTCAAGGACAGGGTGGAACACTGAAGCTTTCTTT.

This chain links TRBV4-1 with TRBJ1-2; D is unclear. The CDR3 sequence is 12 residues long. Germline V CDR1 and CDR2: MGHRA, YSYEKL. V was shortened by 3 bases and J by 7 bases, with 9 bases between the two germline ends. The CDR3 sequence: CASSQEKFGYTF. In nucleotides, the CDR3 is TGCGCCAGCAGCCAGGAGAAGTTTGGCTACACCTTC.

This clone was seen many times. As DNA, the CDR3 is TGCGCCAGCAGTATGGGACAGGGACTGCGTAACAATCAGCCCCAGCATTTT. Protein sequence: CASSMGQGLRNNQPQHF. The genes are TRBV10-2 and TRBJ1-5; 9 bases are a match to TRBD1. Germline loops: CDR1 WSHSY, CDR2 SAAADI. The CDR3 extends over 17 amino acids. J gave up 3 bases and V 5 bases, and 11 bases lay outside the gene matches.

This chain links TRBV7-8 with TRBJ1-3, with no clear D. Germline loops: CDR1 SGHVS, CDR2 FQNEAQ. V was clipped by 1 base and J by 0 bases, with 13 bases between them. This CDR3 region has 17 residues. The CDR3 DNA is TGTGCCAGCAGCTTAGGCGGGGTTACTGTCTCTGGAAACACCATATATTTT. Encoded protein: CASSLGGVTVSGNTIYF.

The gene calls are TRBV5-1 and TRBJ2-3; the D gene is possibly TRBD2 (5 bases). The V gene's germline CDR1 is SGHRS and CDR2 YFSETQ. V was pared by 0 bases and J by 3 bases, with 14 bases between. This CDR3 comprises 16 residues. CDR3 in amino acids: CASSLGAVARTDTQYF. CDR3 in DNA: TGCGCCAGCAGCTTGGGAGCGGTAGCAAGGACAGATACGCAGTATTTT.

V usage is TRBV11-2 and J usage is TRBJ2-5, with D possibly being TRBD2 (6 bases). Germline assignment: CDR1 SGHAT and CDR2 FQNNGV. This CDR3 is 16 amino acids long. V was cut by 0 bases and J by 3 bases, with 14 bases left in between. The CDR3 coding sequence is TGTGCCAGCAGCTTAGATTTGCGGGGTGGAGAAGAGACCCAGTACTTC. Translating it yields CASSLDLRGGEETQYF.

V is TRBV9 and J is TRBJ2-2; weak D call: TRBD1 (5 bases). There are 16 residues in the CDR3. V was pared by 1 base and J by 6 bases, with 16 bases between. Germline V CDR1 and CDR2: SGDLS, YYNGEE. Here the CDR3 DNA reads TGTGCCAGCAGCGTAAGTCAGGGCCCAGACTCCGGGGAGCTGTTTTTT. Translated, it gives CASSVSQGPDSGELFF.

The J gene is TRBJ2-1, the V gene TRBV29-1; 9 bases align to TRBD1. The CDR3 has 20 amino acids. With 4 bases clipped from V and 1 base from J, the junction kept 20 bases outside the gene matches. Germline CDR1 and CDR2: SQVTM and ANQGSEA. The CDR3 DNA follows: TGCAGCGTTGTCGGACAGGGGATCTTTGCCGGCTGGCGATCCTACAATGAGCAGTTCTTC. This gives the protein CSVVGQGIFAGWRSYNEQFF.

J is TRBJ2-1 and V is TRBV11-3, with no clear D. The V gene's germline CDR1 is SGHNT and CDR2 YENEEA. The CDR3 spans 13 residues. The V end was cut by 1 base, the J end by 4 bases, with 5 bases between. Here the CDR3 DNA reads TGTGCCAGCAGCTTAGGGCCGTACAATGAGCAGTTCTTC. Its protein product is CASSLGPYNEQFF.

The CDR3 sequence: CASSELGYGANEKLFF. CDR3 sequence (DNA): TGTGCCAGCAGTGAACTCGGGTACGGGGCTAATGAAAAACTGTTTTTT. The J gene is TRBJ1-4, the V gene TRBV2; D gene uncertain. The length of the CDR3 is 16 residues. CDR1 is SNHLY, CDR2 FYNNEI, per germline. Trimming took 2 bases from V and 3 from J, leaving 13 bases between them.